Detailed here is one TCR beta chain. Its target is unknown. These data are taken from a study of identical twins. It was template switching that added a universal primer site, and there were unique molecular identifiers on the cDNA. MiXCR, run by TCRdb on the 5' RACE reads, gives a single entry per CDR3 protein. The sample lists around 1.7 million distinct CDR3 sequences, less than 35% occurring once. Trimming left V 5 bases short and J 2 bases short, with 10 bases between. The CDR3 extends over 13 amino acids. Germline CDR1 is PRHDT and CDR2 is FYEKMQ (reference sequence). Findings of the study overall: Within cord blood, abundant beta clonotypes carried fewer insertions, but memory repertoires showed no such trend.

The source material was cord blood. The clonotype was recovered from a newborn girl in good health. The V call is TRBV13, the J call TRBJ2-7, with a possible D match to TRBD1 (5 bases). The CDR3 loop reads CASSADTTYEQYF. The CDR3 region has the DNA TGTGCCAGCAGCGCGGACACTACCTACGAGCAGTACTTC.